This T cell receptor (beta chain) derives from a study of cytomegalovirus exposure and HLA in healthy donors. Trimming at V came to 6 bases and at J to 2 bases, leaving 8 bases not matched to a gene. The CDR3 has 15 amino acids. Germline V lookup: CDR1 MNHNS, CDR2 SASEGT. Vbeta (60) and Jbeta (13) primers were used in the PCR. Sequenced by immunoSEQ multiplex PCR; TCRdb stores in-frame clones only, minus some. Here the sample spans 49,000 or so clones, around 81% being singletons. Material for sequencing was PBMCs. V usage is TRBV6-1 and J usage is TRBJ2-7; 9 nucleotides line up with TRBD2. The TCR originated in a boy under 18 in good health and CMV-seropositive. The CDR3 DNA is TGTGCCAGCAGCATACTAGCGGGCGAAACCTACGAGCAGTACTTC. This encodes CASSILAGETYEQYF.